A single sample is the source of the 26 T cell receptor beta chains below, sequenced in a study of cytomegalovirus exposure and HLA in healthy donors (dated by TCRdb to the late 2010s). The library was generated by the immunoSEQ multiplex PCR assay. The multiplex PCR relied on a mix of 60 forward primers for TCR Vbeta segments and 13 reverse primers for TCR Jbeta segments. Not all clones reach the TCRdb copy of this immuneACCESS table, which keeps in-frame sequences only. Checked studies attribute under half of the gap to unresolved V genes and leave the rest unexplained. The sample contains 100,000 or so clones, about 15% of them found a single time. Together, the top ten hold about 0.8% of the sample. Sequenced input: PBMCs. The receptors were gathered from a female donor in good health and CMV-seronegative.

The table lists this clone with a few counts. V gene TRBV14 combines with J gene TRBJ2-7, with TRBD1 matching over 10 bases. CDR3 length: 15 residues. CDR1 and CDR2 from the germline V gene are SGHDN and FVKESK. Germline trimming cut 4 bases from V and 5 bases from J; bases unmatched to any gene: 8. Written as DNA, the CDR3 is TGTGCCAGCAGCCGAATGGGACAGGGGTCCCACGAGCAGTACTTC. Amino acid sequence: CASSRMGQGSHEQYF.

Concerning this clone itself: An end of the junction does not agree with germline; a read error may underlie this. The chain's CDR3 is CASSFGASNYGCTF. CDR3 nucleotides: TGTGCCAGCAGTTTTGGCGCATCCAACTATGGCTGCACCTTC. This rearrangement joins TRBV27 to TRBJ1-2, with no clear D. This CDR3 comprises 14 residues. Looked up from germline, CDR1 is MNHEY and CDR2 is SMNVEV (reference sequence).

This clone was seen a handful of times. The V and J genes are TRBV5-1 and TRBJ2-2; 7 bases line up with TRBD2. With 1 base clipped from V and 1 base from J, the junction kept 4 bases outside the gene matches. CDR1 SGHRS and CDR2 YFSETQ come from the germline V gene. There are 16 residues in the CDR3. The CDR3 here is CASSLKQRGNTGELFF. DNA for the CDR3: TGCGCCAGCAGCTTGAAACAGCGGGGGAACACCGGGGAGCTGTTTTTT. The variable domain in full, completed from reference TRBV5-1 and TRBJ2-2, reads KAGVTQTPRYLIKTRGQQVTLSCSPISGHRSVSWYQQTPGQGLQFLFEYFSETQRNKGNFPGRFSGRQFSNSRSEMNVSTLELGDSALYLCASSLKQRGNTGELFFGEGSRLTVL.

This rearrangement joins TRBV6-1 to TRBJ2-1, with 8 bases that match TRBD1. Germline CDR1 is MNHNS and CDR2 is SASEGT. J lost 3 bases, V lost 3 bases, and 7 bases had no gene match. The CDR3 contains 16 residues. In DNA form, the CDR3 reads TGTGCCAGCAGTGATATAACAGGGGGAAGCTACAATGAGCAGTTCTTC. Translating it yields CASSDITGGSYNEQFF.

In this sample, this clone turned up a few times. The genes are TRBV25-1 and TRBJ1-5; the D gene is possibly TRBD1 (5 bases). Germline V gives CDR1 MGHDK, CDR2 SYGVNS. Trimming cost V 4 bases and J 0 bases, with 7 bases left between them. The CDR3 is 14 amino acids. The CDR3 bases are TGTGCCAGCAGTGGGGGGGGTAGCAATCAGCCCCAGCATTTT. Translating it yields CASSGGGSNQPQHF.

V usage is TRBV6-6 and J usage is TRBJ1-1; possibly TRBD1 for D (5 bases). The V gene lost 6 bases and the J gene lost 4 bases, with 15 bases spanning the gap. The germline gives CDR1 MNHNY, CDR2 SVGAGI (reference sequence). The CDR3 consists of 14 residues. CDR3 in DNA: TGTGCCAGCAGGTCACAGGCGGGGAGCACTGAAGCTTTCTTT. It yields the protein CASRSQAGSTEAFF.

This CDR3 reads CASSELETTQYF. The CDR3 DNA is TGTGCCAGCAGTGAGTTGGAGACGACCCAGTACTTC. The chain couples TRBV2 to TRBJ2-5; D is undetermined. Trimming took off 3 bases at V and 7 bases at J, with 9 bases between the two ends. CDR1 SNHLY and CDR2 FYNNEI come from the germline V gene. CDR3 length: 12 residues.

The chain combines TRBV29-1 with TRBJ1-4; D uncertain. Trimming shortened V by 3 bases and J by 8 bases, and 7 bases separated the two germline ends. The germline V gene encodes CDR1 SQVTM and CDR2 ANQGSEA. The CDR3 runs 11 residues. CDR3 nucleotide sequence: TGCAGCGTTGAGAAGGAGGAAAAACTGTTTTTT. Translating gives CSVEKEEKLFF.

This clone was recorded a few times. V usage is TRBV7-2 and J usage is TRBJ2-5; 9 nucleotides line up with TRBD1. CDR3 length equals 15 residues. Germline values: CDR1 SGHTA, CDR2 FQGNSA. J lost 7 bases, V lost 0 bases, and 6 bases had no gene match. In DNA form, the CDR3 reads TGTGCCAGCAGCTTAGCACCGGGACAGGGTGGGACCCAGTACTTC. Translating gives CASSLAPGQGGTQYF.

The rearrangement links TRBV10-3 to TRBJ2-1; 7 positions agree with TRBD2. Germline V gives CDR1 ENHRY, CDR2 SYGVKD. Unmatched junction bases numbered 9, after V lost 7 bases and J lost 9 bases. The length of the CDR3 is 13 residues. CDR3: CAIKGGVSAEQFF. The DNA of the CDR3 is TGTGCCATCAAGGGAGGGGTATCTGCTGAGCAGTTCTTC.

This clone was observed a handful of times. V is TRBV7-9 and J is TRBJ1-1, with D unresolved. CDR1 is SEHNR, CDR2 FQNEAQ, per germline (reference sequence). The CDR3 length is 11 residues. V was clipped by 4 bases and J by 8 bases, with 8 bases between them. The DNA for the CDR3 is TGTGCCAGCAGCTCTACCTTAGAAGCTTTCTTT. Translating it yields CASSSTLEAFF.

The chain links TRBV11-2 to TRBJ1-5; 8 bases align to TRBD1. V shed 2 bases and J 1 base; nucleotides not matched to a gene: 1. The V gene's germline CDR1 is SGHAT and CDR2 FQNNGV. This CDR3 has 15 residues. The CDR3 DNA reads TGTGCCAGCAGCTTACAGGGGGCCAGCAATCAGCCCCAGCATTTT. This encodes CASSLQGASNQPQHF.

This clone was seen more than once but under ten times. The genes are TRBV27 and TRBJ1-5; a possible D gene is TRBD1 (6 bases). CDR1 is MNHEY and CDR2 is SMNVEV in the germline V gene (reference sequence). The CDR3 covers 15 residues. Trimming pared 2 bases from V and 4 bases from J, leaving 12 bases between. The CDR3: CASSLPDRRNQPQHF. CDR3 DNA: TGTGCCAGCAGTTTACCCGACAGGAGGAATCAGCCCCAGCATTTT.

CDR3 loop: CASSPTSQTGGPGTKNIQYF. CDR3 in DNA: TGTGCCAGCAGCCCGACAAGCCAAACAGGGGGACCAGGCACCAAAAACATTCAGTACTTC. The V call is TRBV9, the J call TRBJ2-4; 8 nucleotides line up with TRBD1. Looked up from germline, CDR1 is SGDLS and CDR2 is YYNGEE. V lost 4 bases and J lost 2; bases outside the gene matches: 20. The CDR3 covers 20 residues.

J is TRBJ2-7 and V is TRBV14; 11 bases align to TRBD2. Germline V gene data show CDR1 as SGHDN and CDR2 as FVKESK. This CDR3 comprises 19 residues. With 4 bases clipped from V and 0 bases from J, the junction kept 14 bases outside the gene matches. The CDR3 region has the DNA TGTGCCAGCAGCCCCCGGGGACTAGCGGCCCACTCGACCTCCTACGAGCAGTACTTC. Translating it yields CASSPRGLAAHSTSYEQYF.

This clone turned up a few times. This sequence joins TRBV27 and TRBJ2-7; no clear D gene. The CDR3 spans 13 residues. Germline CDR1 is MNHEY and CDR2 is SMNVEV (reference sequence). Trimming took off 5 bases at V and 3 bases at J, with 11 bases between the two ends. In DNA form, the CDR3 reads TGTGCCAGCAGTCGAAAGAGTAGCTACGAGCAGTACTTC. As protein: CASSRKSSYEQYF.

V is TRBV18 and J is TRBJ1-4; D is possibly TRBD1 (6 bases). The CDR3 is 13 amino acids. Trimming removed 4 bases from V and 4 bases from J, with 7 bases in between. CDR1 and CDR2 from the germline V gene are KGHSH and LQKENI. The CDR3 spells CASSQQGNEKLFF. CDR3 in DNA: TGTGCCAGCTCACAACAGGGTAATGAAAAACTGTTTTTT.

This clone was observed a few times. This chain joins TRBV5-1 and TRBJ2-3; 9 bases match TRBD1. Germline CDR1 and CDR2: SGHRS and YFSETQ. The CDR3 totals 16 residues. With 4 bases clipped from V and 1 base from J, the junction kept 7 bases outside the gene matches. CDR3 bases: TGCGCCAGCAGCCCGGGGCGGGACAGGGGCACAGATACGCAGTATTTT. Translation gives CASSPGRDRGTDTQYF.

The chain uses TRBV7-9 and TRBJ2-3; weak D call: TRBD2 (6 bases). Between the trimmed V and J ends, which lost 4 bases and 6 bases, there was a span of 17 bases. CDR3 length: 15 amino acids. CDR1 is SEHNR, CDR2 FQNEAQ, per germline (reference sequence). The CDR3, as DNA: TGTGCCAGCAGCTCTACCCCACTTAGCGGCGATACGCAGTATTTT. It yields the protein CASSSTPLSGDTQYF.

The genes are TRBV10-3 and TRBJ1-2, with 8 nucleotides matching TRBD1. V lost 7 bases, J lost 8 bases, and 9 bases stayed unmatched. The CDR3 runs to 13 residues. In germline, CDR1 is ENHRY, CDR2 SYGVKD. CDR3 sequence (DNA): TGTGCCATCACTCCAGGGGGCGTTGGCGGCTACACCTTC. Protein product: CAITPGGVGGYTF.

This clone was found a few times. V gene TRBV7-9 combines with J gene TRBJ2-3, with 7 bases matching TRBD1. Germline loops: CDR1 SEHNR, CDR2 FQNEAQ (reference sequence). V was clipped by 3 bases and J by 2 bases; unmatched bases: 5. The CDR3 totals 15 residues. The CDR3 nucleotides read TGTGCCAGCAGCTTCGCGGACAGGCACACAGATACGCAGTATTTT. Its translation: CASSFADRHTDTQYF.

The chain is built from TRBV4-1 and TRBJ2-7, with 8 bases lining up with TRBD1. Germline assignment: CDR1 MGHRA and CDR2 YSYEKL. There are 17 residues in the CDR3. V lost 3 bases and J lost 2; bases outside the gene matches: 12. This CDR3 is CASSHRAGGAAPYEQYF. CDR3 nucleotide sequence: TGCGCCAGCAGCCATCGCGCAGGGGGCGCGGCCCCCTACGAGCAGTACTTC.

The rearrangement joins TRBV11-2 to TRBJ2-7, with D possibly matching TRBD1 (5 bases). The V and J ends lost 4 bases and 4 bases respectively, with 14 bases between them. CDR1 is SGHAT and CDR2 is FQNNGV in the germline V gene. The CDR3 runs 14 residues. CDR3 loop: CASSYTKTVYEQYF. CDR3 coding DNA: TGTGCCAGCAGCTACACAAAGACAGTTTACGAGCAGTACTTC.

V usage is TRBV19 and J usage is TRBJ2-3; no clear D gene. V gave up 4 bases and J gave up 3 bases, with 11 bases separating them. CDR3 length: 14 residues. The V gene's germline CDR1 is LNHDA and CDR2 SQIVND (reference sequence). CDR3 in amino acids: CASSKGLDTDTQYF. The CDR3 DNA reads TGTGCCAGTAGTAAAGGTCTAGATACAGATACGCAGTATTTT.

The gene calls are TRBV6-4 and TRBJ2-7; possible D gene TRBD2, 6 bases. The CDR3 runs 15 residues. V lost 4 bases and J lost 0, with 13 bases in between. Germline V lookup: CDR1 MRHNA, CDR2 SNTAGT. This CDR3 is CASSAGTFYSYEQYF. In DNA form, the CDR3 reads TGTGCCAGCAGTGCCGGGACTTTTTACTCCTACGAGCAGTACTTC.

The rearrangement links TRBV9 to TRBJ1-4, with TRBD1 matching 9 bases. The CDR3 length is 15 residues. V shed 2 bases and J 7 bases; nucleotides not matched to a gene: 6. CDR1 and CDR2 (germline): SGDLS, YYNGEE. The CDR3 DNA is TGTGCCAGCAGCGTGAGGACAGGGGCGGGTGAAAAACTGTTTTTT. Protein: CASSVRTGAGEKLFF.